The 4 T cell receptor beta chains below were found in one sample sequenced in a study of response to subunit inactivated influenza vaccine. TCRdb reprocessed the RT-PCR reads via MiXCR and lists one record per CDR3 protein. The data show some 800,000 distinct CDR3 sequences, over 20% seen once. The starting material was PBMCs from blood, obtained 5 to 6 days after vaccination. The source of these receptors is a man aged 50 to 60 who received an inactivated influenza vaccine.

CDR3 nucleotide sequence: TGTGCCATCAGGAAGGGACAGGGTCTTAATTCACCCCTCCACTTT. Residues: CAIRKGQGLNSPLHF. This chain joins TRBV10-3 and TRBJ1-6; TRBD1 matches at 9 bases. The J segment lost 6 bases and the V segment lost 6 bases, leaving 6 bases of the junction unmatched. CDR1 and CDR2 from the germline V gene are ENHRY and SYGVKD. This CDR3 is 15 amino acids long.

This sequence joins TRBV5-1 and TRBJ1-1; no reliable D call. Trimming left V 4 bases short and J 1 base short, with 11 bases between. This CDR3 spans 14 amino acids. Germline-derived CDR1 and CDR2 are SGHRS and YFSETQ. CDR3 sequence: CASSPEGWNTEAFF. The CDR3 DNA is TGCGCCAGCAGCCCCGAAGGATGGAACACTGAAGCTTTCTTT.

This clonotype was counted ten times or more. The chain combines TRBV7-2 with TRBJ2-1; 9 positions match TRBD1. The J segment lost 0 bases and the V segment lost 4 bases, leaving 1 base of the junction unmatched. CDR1 SGHTA and CDR2 FQGNSA come from the germline V gene. The CDR3 covers 15 residues. CDR3 protein: CASSSTGGSYNEQFF. In DNA form, the CDR3 reads TGTGCCAGCAGCTCGACAGGGGGCTCCTACAATGAGCAGTTCTTC.

V is TRBV7-2 and J is TRBJ2-3, with D perhaps given as TRBD1 or TRBD2 (5 bases each). Trimming shortened V by 4 bases and J by 0 bases, and 17 bases separated the two germline ends. This CDR3 region has 17 residues. In germline, CDR1 is SGHTA, CDR2 FQGNSA. This CDR3 is CASSSRGLAVSTDTQYF. For the CDR3, the DNA is TGTGCCAGCAGCTCCCGGGGCCTAGCCGTTAGCACAGATACGCAGTATTTT.